What follows are 15 T cell receptor beta chains derived from one specimen sequenced in a study of T cell responses to AZD1222 COVID-19 vaccine (dated by TCRdb to the early 2020s). What the time point label conveys for this sample: about 28 days (+/-7) after the second vaccine dose. Libraries were constructed by the immunoSEQ multiplex PCR assay. Held by TCRdb, this immuneACCESS table contains in-frame sequences only and omits some clones. Under half of the omission traces to an unresolved V gene where checked; the cause of the rest is unknown. This sample lists under 20,000 clones; less than 90% were detected once. Just under 3% of the sample is in the top ten clones. This specimen consisted of peripheral blood, obtained 28 days after the second AZD1222 dose. These receptor sequences come from an adult who received the AZD1222 COVID-19 vaccine.

The chain links TRBV7-2 to TRBJ2-2; no clear D gene. Trimming pared 4 bases from V and 3 bases from J, leaving 12 bases between. The CDR3 consists of 15 residues. CDR1 and CDR2 from the germline V gene are SGHTA and FQGNSA. CDR3 amino acids: CASSSSLGYTGELFF. The CDR3, as DNA: TGTGCCAGCAGCTCCTCCCTGGGGTACACCGGGGAGCTGTTTTTT.

This clone was seen only once. The chain is built from TRBV27 and TRBJ2-7, with a tentative D call TRBD2 (5 bases). The germline V and J ends were trimmed by 9 bases and 4 bases, with 22 bases remaining between them. The CDR3 is made up of 15 amino acids. Germline CDR1 reads MNHEY; CDR2 reads SMNVEV (reference sequence). The CDR3 DNA follows: TGTGCCAGTCGGAGAGGGAAGACGGCACGGTACGAGCAGTACTTC. It encodes CASRRGKTARYEQYF.

This sequence joins TRBV29-1 and TRBJ1-1, with D perhaps matching TRBD1 (5 bases). Trimming took off 4 bases at V and 3 bases at J, with 12 bases between the two ends. This CDR3 contains 13 residues. The V gene's germline CDR1 is SQVTM and CDR2 ANQGSEA. In nucleotides, the CDR3 is TGCAGCGTTGGGCGGGGGAGATACACTGAAGCTTTCTTT. This encodes CSVGRGRYTEAFF. Complete variable domain (other parts from reference TRBV29-1 and TRBJ1-1): SAVISQKPSRDICQRGTSLTIQCQVDSQVTMMFWYRQQPGQSLTLIATANQGSEATYESGFVIDKFPISRPNLTFSTLTVSNMSPEDSSIYLCSVGRGRYTEAFFGQGTRLTVV.

The chain recombines TRBV28 with TRBJ1-2, with TRBD1 as a possible D gene (5 bases). There are 14 residues in the CDR3. CDR1 is MDHEN and CDR2 is SYDVKM in the germline V gene. The germline V and J ends were trimmed by 1 base and 8 bases, with 14 bases remaining between them. The CDR3 loop reads CASSLFGPRQGYTF. The DNA of the CDR3 is TGTGCCAGCAGTTTATTTGGTCCCCGACAGGGCTACACCTTC.

This chain uses TRBV4-2 with TRBJ2-7; a possible D gene is TRBD1 (5 bases). The CDR3 consists of 14 residues. Trimming shortened V by 0 bases and J by 4 bases, and 10 bases separated the two germline ends. Germline CDR1 is LGHNA and CDR2 is YNFKEQ. CDR3 DNA: TGTGCCAGCAGCCAAGATCGACAGATATACGAGCAGTACTTC. Protein sequence: CASSQDRQIYEQYF.

In nucleotides, the CDR3 is TGTGCCAGCAGCGATGAGGACTTCTCCCGGTTCTACGAGCAGTACTTC. It translates to CASSDEDFSRFYEQYF. This chain uses TRBV28 with TRBJ2-7; tentative D call: TRBD2 (5 bases). The CDR3 spans 16 residues. Trimming took 6 bases from V and 3 from J, leaving 21 bases between them. CDR1 and CDR2 (germline): MDHEN, SYDVKM.

The chain has TRBV12-3 or TRBV12-4 and TRBJ1-4; maybe TRBD1 (6 bases). V lost 6 bases and J 5 bases, leaving 10 bases between the germline ends. The CDR3 is 13 amino acids. This CDR3 is CASSKTGNEKLFF. The CDR3 nucleotides read TGTGCCAGCAGCAAGACAGGAAATGAAAAACTGTTTTTT.

The V call is TRBV7-2, the J call TRBJ1-5, with no clear D. The germline gives CDR1 SGHTA, CDR2 FQGNSA. V lost 2 bases, J lost 3 bases, and 5 bases lay in between. The CDR3 has 13 amino acids. CDR3: CASSLQVNQPQHF. The CDR3 bases are TGTGCCAGCAGCTTACAGGTCAATCAGCCCCAGCATTTT.

This chain uses TRBV4-1 with TRBJ2-7; the D gene is possibly TRBD2 (6 bases). The CDR3 totals 16 residues. The germline gives CDR1 MGHRA, CDR2 YSYEKL. Deletions cut 4 bases from V and 0 bases from J, with 16 bases between. CDR3 region: CASSPRKGGTSYEQYF. CDR3 coding DNA: TGCGCCAGCAGCCCCCGAAAAGGAGGGACCTCCTACGAGCAGTACTTC.

This chain links TRBV10-1 with TRBJ2-7; D is possibly TRBD2 (6 bases). This CDR3 spans 13 amino acids. The V gene's germline CDR1 is WNHNN and CDR2 SYGVQD (reference sequence). Trimming took 3 bases from V and 2 from J, leaving 8 bases between them. CDR3 region: CASSDGGPYEQYF. CDR3 nucleotides: TGCGCCAGCAGTGACGGGGGACCCTACGAGCAGTACTTC.

The genes are TRBV12-3 or TRBV12-4 and TRBJ1-5, with D possibly TRBD1 on 6 matching bases. The CDR3 is made up of 13 amino acids. The V gene lost 10 bases and the J gene lost 7 bases, with 17 bases spanning the gap. CDR3 coding DNA: TGTGCCACCACTGGGGGGCTGGGGCAGCCCCAGCATTTT. This codes for CATTGGLGQPQHF.

The chain links TRBV13 to TRBJ2-1, with 10 positions matching TRBD2. V lost 1 base, J lost 10 bases, and 13 bases stayed unmatched. Germline loops: CDR1 PRHDT, CDR2 FYEKMQ (reference sequence). This CDR3 has 17 amino acids. CDR3 in amino acids: CASSLAGLAEGREEQFF. The DNA for the CDR3 is TGTGCCAGCAGCTTAGCTGGACTAGCGGAGGGGAGAGAGGAGCAGTTCTTC. The full variable domain, completed using reference TRBV13 and TRBJ2-1, is AAGVIQSPRHLIKEKRETATLKCYPIPRHDTVYWYQQGPGQDPQFLISFYEKMQSDKGSIPDRFSAQQFSDYHSELNMSSLELGDSALYFCASSLAGLAEGREEQFFGPGTRLTVL.

The chain couples TRBV6-2 or TRBV6-3 to TRBJ2-1; TRBD1 is a possible D gene (6 bases). Germline V gene lookup returns CDR1 MNHEY and CDR2 SVGEGT. V lost 4 bases and J lost 4, with 17 bases in between. The CDR3 extends over 16 amino acids. The CDR3 DNA sequence: TGTGCCAGCAGTTGGGCCTCCGGGACACCATACAATGAGCAGTTCTTC. It specifies CASSWASGTPYNEQFF.

This clone occurred once. V usage is TRBV24-1 and J usage is TRBJ2-5; D unclear. Trimming took off 7 bases at V and 7 bases at J, with 15 bases between the two ends. This CDR3 has 13 amino acids. Germline lookup yields CDR1 KGHDR and CDR2 SFDVKD. The CDR3 DNA reads TGTGCCACCAGCCCCCGAGCCCGAGGGACCCAGTACTTC. Protein product: CATSPRARGTQYF.

V usage is TRBV27 and J usage is TRBJ1-4, with 7 bases that match TRBD1. Germline V gene data show CDR1 as MNHEY and CDR2 as SMNVEV (reference sequence). V trimming: 5 bases; J trimming: 8 bases; junction bases outside the gene matches: 11. The CDR3 is made up of 15 amino acids. In DNA, the CDR3 is TGTGCCAGCAGTCCAAACAGGGGTATTCGGGAAAAACTGTTTTTT. Amino acid sequence: CASSPNRGIREKLFF.